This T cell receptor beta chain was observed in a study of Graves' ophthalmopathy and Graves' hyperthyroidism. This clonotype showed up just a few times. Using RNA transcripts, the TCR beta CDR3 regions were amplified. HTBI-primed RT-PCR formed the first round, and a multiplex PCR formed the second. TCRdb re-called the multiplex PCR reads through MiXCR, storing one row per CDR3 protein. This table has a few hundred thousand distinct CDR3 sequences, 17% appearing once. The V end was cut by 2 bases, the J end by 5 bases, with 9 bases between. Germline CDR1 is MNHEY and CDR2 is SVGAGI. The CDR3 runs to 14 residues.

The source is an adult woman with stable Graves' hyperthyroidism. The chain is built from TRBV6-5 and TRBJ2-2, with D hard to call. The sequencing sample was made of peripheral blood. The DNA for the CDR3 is TGTGCCAGCAGTTACGGAACAAAAACCGGGGAGCTGTTTTTT. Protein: CASSYGTKTGELFF.